The source of this T cell receptor beta chain is a study of blood T cells in healthy people across ages. On this clonotype itself: The antigen is unknown.

Study-level results: Diversity figures based on one million T cells were deemed too low.

CDR3 length equals 15 residues. Trimming took off 3 bases at V and 2 bases at J, with 12 bases between the two ends. Germline V lookup: CDR1 SGHTA, CDR2 FQGNSA. Next came a second PCR, run for about 6 to 12 cycles, which used a sample-barcoded 5' primer along with a J-beta primer mix. MiXCR, run by TCRdb on the 5' RACE reads, gives a single entry per CDR3 protein. The sample holds about 940,000 distinct CDR3 sequences, around 49% seen once. Specimen: blood. This clonotype originated in a man aged 25-45 years in good health. The chain links TRBV7-2 to TRBJ2-3; D might be TRBD2 (6 bases). CDR3 nucleotides: TGTGCCAGCAGCTTTGACGGGGGTTACACAGATACGCAGTATTTT. It codes for CASSFDGGYTDTQYF.